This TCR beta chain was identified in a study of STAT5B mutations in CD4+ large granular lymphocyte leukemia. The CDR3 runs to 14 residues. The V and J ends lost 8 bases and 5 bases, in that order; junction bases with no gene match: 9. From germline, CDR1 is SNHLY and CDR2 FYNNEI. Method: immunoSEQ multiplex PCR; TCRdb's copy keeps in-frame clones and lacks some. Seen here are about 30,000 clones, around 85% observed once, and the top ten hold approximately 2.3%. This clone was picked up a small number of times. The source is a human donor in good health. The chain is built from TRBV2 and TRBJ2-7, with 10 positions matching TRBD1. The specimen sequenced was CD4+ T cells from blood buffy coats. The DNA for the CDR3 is TGTGCCAGCTACCGGGACAGGGGATCGGACGAGCAGTACTTC. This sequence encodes CASYRDRGSDEQYF.